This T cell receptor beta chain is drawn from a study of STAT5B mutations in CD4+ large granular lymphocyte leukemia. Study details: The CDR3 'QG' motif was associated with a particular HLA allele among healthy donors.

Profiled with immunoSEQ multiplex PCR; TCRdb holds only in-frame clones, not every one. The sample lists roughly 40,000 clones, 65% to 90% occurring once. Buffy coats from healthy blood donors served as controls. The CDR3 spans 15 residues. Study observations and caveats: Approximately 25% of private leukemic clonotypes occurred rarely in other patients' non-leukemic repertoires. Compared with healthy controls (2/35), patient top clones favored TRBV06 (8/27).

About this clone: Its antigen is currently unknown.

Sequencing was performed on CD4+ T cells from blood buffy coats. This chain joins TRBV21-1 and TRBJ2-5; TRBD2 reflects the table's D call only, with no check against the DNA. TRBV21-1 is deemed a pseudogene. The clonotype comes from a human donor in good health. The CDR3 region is CASSKAVRAQETQYF. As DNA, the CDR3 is TGTGCCAGCAGCAAAGCGGTGCGGGCACAAGAGACCCAGTACTTC.